The table lists the clone carrying this TCR beta chain with a few counts. Its antigen is still unknown. The sample belongs to a study of cytomegalovirus exposure and HLA in healthy donors. Overall study context: As released early, the data held roughly 85 million unique TCRs from HLA-typed donors. Regarding the study as a whole: Only CMV serostatus was available as immune exposure information.

The PCR contained 60 Vbeta and 13 Jbeta primers. Data came from immunoSEQ multiplex PCR; TCRdb stores just in-frame clones and leaves some out. The sample has roughly 100,000 clones; about 80% are singletons. This CDR3 is built from 15 residues. From germline, CDR1 is SNHLY and CDR2 FYNNEI. J gave up 1 base and V 6 bases, and 5 bases lay outside the gene matches. Sequencing input: PBMCs. The genes are TRBV2 and TRBJ2-3, with TRBD2 matching 9 bases. The clonotype comes from a human donor in good health. CDR3 nucleotide sequence: TGTGCCAGCAGGGAGAGACTAGCGGGCACAGATACGCAGTATTTT. Translated: CASRERLAGTDTQYF. The full variable domain, rest sourced from reference TRBV2 and TRBJ2-3, is EPEVTQTPSHQVTQMGQEVILRCVPISNHLYFYWYRQILGQKVEFLVSFYNNEISEKSEIFDDQFSVERPDGSNFTLKIRSTKLEDSAMYFCASRERLAGTDTQYFGPGTRLTVL.